These 24 T cell receptor beta chains share one sample of origin, sequenced in a study of CD8 T cells in Susac syndrome. Random hexamers were used to reverse transcribe about 0.5 to 1 ug of RNA. TCRdb re-called the immunoSEQ multiplex PCR reads with MiXCR, one entry per CDR3 protein. This repertoire shows roughly 200,000 distinct CDR3 sequences, approximately 94% found once; its top ten account for over 0.095%. The sample consisted of CD4+ T cells from PBMCs. Receptors originate from a human donor with Susac syndrome.

This rearrangement joins TRBV6-6 to TRBJ1-6; D is ambiguous. V gave up 4 bases and J gave up 5 bases, with 12 bases separating them. The CDR3 length is 15 residues. Germline-derived CDR1 and CDR2 are MNHNY and SVGAGI (reference sequence). For the CDR3, the DNA is TGTGCCAGCAGTTCCCCGAGGAGGGATAATTCACCCCTCCACTTT. It is translated as CASSSPRRDNSPLHF.

V usage is TRBV2 and J usage is TRBJ2-6; maybe TRBD1 (6 bases). The V end lost 5 bases, the J end lost 4 bases, and 12 bases lay between the germline ends. This CDR3 region has 15 residues. Germline lookup yields CDR1 SNHLY and CDR2 FYNNEI. DNA for the CDR3: TGTGCCAGCAGTTATACAGGGAGCGGGGCCAACGTCCTGACTTTC. This sequence encodes CASSYTGSGANVLTF.

The chain recombines TRBV5-6 with TRBJ2-2; 8 bases line up with TRBD1. Trimming removed 4 bases from V and 7 bases from J; junction bases left unmatched: 12. This CDR3 has 16 residues. Germline assignment: CDR1 SGHDT and CDR2 YYEEEE. The CDR3 nucleotides read TGTGCCAGCAGCCTAAGACGGACAGGGAAGGACGGGGAGCTGTTTTTT. It specifies CASSLRRTGKDGELFF.

The chain links TRBV5-1 to TRBJ2-1; weak D call: TRBD1 (6 bases). Germline CDR1 SGHRS, CDR2 YFSETQ. Trimming removed 4 bases at V and 5 bases at J, with 22 bases between. The CDR3 runs to 17 residues. Here the CDR3 DNA reads TGCGCCAGCAGCCGCGGGTTAACCCAGGGGAAAAACAATGAGCAGTTCTTC. Translation gives CASSRGLTQGKNNEQFF. Using reference TRBV5-1 and TRBJ2-1 for the parts outside the CDR3, the full variable domain is KAGVTQTPRYLIKTRGQQVTLSCSPISGHRSVSWYQQTPGQGLQFLFEYFSETQRNKGNFPGRFSGRQFSNSRSEMNVSTLELGDSALYLCASSRGLTQGKNNEQFFGPGTRLTVL.

The V call is TRBV5-1, the J call TRBJ1-2; D is undetermined. Germline assignment: CDR1 SGHRS and CDR2 YFSETQ. Trimming pared 1 base from V and 0 bases from J, leaving 10 bases between. The CDR3 length is 15 residues. CDR3 amino acids: CASSLLPKTNYGYTF. CDR3 in DNA: TGCGCCAGCAGCTTGTTACCCAAGACTAACTATGGCTACACCTTC.

This clonotype is a singleton in its sample. The rearrangement uses TRBV5-1 and TRBJ1-2; D unclear. This CDR3 has 15 amino acids. V lost 0 bases and J 2 bases, leaving 11 bases between the germline ends. Germline V gives CDR1 SGHRS, CDR2 YFSETQ. CDR3 in amino acids: CASSLDVPPNYGYTF. CDR3 DNA sequence: TGCGCCAGCAGCTTGGATGTGCCCCCAAACTATGGCTACACCTTC.

The rearrangement links TRBV2 to TRBJ2-5, with 13 bases identical to TRBD2. Per germline, CDR1 SNHLY and CDR2 FYNNEI. V trimming: 5 bases; J trimming: 4 bases; junction bases outside the gene matches: 7. This CDR3 is built from 16 residues. Here the CDR3 reads CASSRTSGGAGETQYF. Written as DNA, the CDR3 is TGTGCCAGCAGTCGTACTAGCGGGGGGGCCGGAGAGACCCAGTACTTC.

Here the CDR3 DNA reads TGCGCCAGCAGCCAAGATGGGGCAGGGGGAGAGACCCAGTACTTC. Amino acids: CASSQDGAGGETQYF. The chain combines TRBV4-3 with TRBJ2-5; 7 bases are a match to TRBD1. This CDR3 is 15 amino acids long. Germline lookup yields CDR1 LGHNA and CDR2 YSLEER. V dropped 0 bases and J dropped 4; count of bases not matched to a gene: 5.

The table lists this clonotype with a few counts. The gene calls are TRBV18 and TRBJ2-5; D call uncertain. Trimming stripped 3 bases from V and 2 bases from J, with 7 bases between. Germline assignment: CDR1 KGHSH and CDR2 LQKENI. The CDR3 has 13 amino acids. CDR3 nucleotides: TGTGCCAGCTCACCGGGCGGACAAGAGACCCAGTACTTC. It translates to CASSPGGQETQYF.

This clonotype was seen a single time. The chain couples TRBV7-7 to TRBJ2-5; no definite D call. The CDR3 has 15 residues. Looked up from germline, CDR1 is SSHAT and CDR2 is FNYEAQ (reference sequence). Deletions cut 5 bases from V and 2 bases from J, with 15 bases between. The CDR3 DNA sequence: TGTGCCAGCAGCCAGATCCCCGGGCCACAAGAGACCCAGTACTTC. As protein: CASSQIPGPQETQYF.

This chain joins TRBV19 and TRBJ1-2, with 8 nucleotides matching TRBD1. Germline assignment: CDR1 LNHDA and CDR2 SQIVND (reference sequence). V lost 5 bases, J lost 5 bases, and 7 bases stayed unmatched. There are 14 residues in the CDR3. Here the CDR3 reads CASSPRQGTYGYTF. The DNA of the CDR3 is TGTGCCAGTAGTCCAAGACAGGGGACGTATGGCTACACCTTC. The entire variable domain, with the rest obtained from reference TRBV19 and TRBJ1-2, is as follows: DGGITQSPKYLFRKEGQNVTLSCEQNLNHDAMYWYRQDPGQGLRLIYYSQIVNDFQKGDIAEGYSVSREKKESFPLTVTSAQKNPTAFYLCASSPRQGTYGYTFGSGTRLTVV.

This chain links TRBV30 with TRBJ1-1; the D gene is possibly TRBD1 (6 bases). Per germline, CDR1 GTSNPN and CDR2 SVGIG (reference sequence). CDR3 size: 13 residues. V dropped 8 bases and J dropped 1 base, with 14 bases sitting between them. This CDR3 reads CARGRGPNTEAFF. The CDR3 DNA reads as TGTGCCCGGGGGCGGGGGCCGAACACTGAAGCTTTCTTT.

This chain connects TRBV19 to TRBJ1-1; unclear D gene. V dropped 9 bases and J dropped 2 bases, with 7 bases sitting between them. CDR3 length: 11 residues. The germline V gene encodes CDR1 LNHDA and CDR2 SQIVND (reference sequence). The CDR3 DNA is TGTGCCAGCAAAATTAACACTGAAGCTTTCTTT. This codes for CASKINTEAFF.

This clonotype was observed once. The genes are TRBV19 and TRBJ2-1, with D unclear. Per the germline V gene, CDR1 is LNHDA and CDR2 is SQIVND (reference sequence). Trimming shortened V by 7 bases and J by 12 bases, and 10 bases separated the two germline ends. There are 10 residues in the CDR3. The CDR3 nucleotides read TGTGCCAGTAACCTAAATCCGCAGTTCTTC. Encoded protein: CASNLNPQFF.

The rearrangement links TRBV20-1 to TRBJ1-4; D gene ambiguous. The CDR3 has 13 amino acids. Germline V lookup: CDR1 DFQATT, CDR2 SNEGSKA (reference sequence). V lost 6 bases and J 8 bases, leaving 16 bases between the germline ends. The CDR3 coding sequence is TGCAGTGCCGAGAATCCGGGGTACGAAAAACTGTTTTTT. Amino acid sequence: CSAENPGYEKLFF.

The DNA of the CDR3 is TGTGCCAGCAGCATAACCGGGACTAGCCCTATCACAGATACGCAGTATTTT. It encodes CASSITGTSPITDTQYF. V gene TRBV5-4 combines with J gene TRBJ2-3, with TRBD2 matching over 9 bases. CDR3 length: 17 amino acids. The V gene's germline CDR1 is SGHNT and CDR2 YYREEE (reference sequence). The V segment lost 4 bases and the J segment 2 bases; nucleotides outside the gene matches: 11. The full variable domain, completed using reference TRBV5-4 and TRBJ2-3, is ETGVTQSPTHLIKTRGQQVTLRCSSQSGHNTVSWYQQALGQGPQFIFQYYREEENGRGNFPPRFSGLQFPNYSSELNVNALELDDSALYLCASSITGTSPITDTQYFGPGTRLTVL.

The V call is TRBV12-3 or TRBV12-4, the J call TRBJ1-1; tentative D call: TRBD1 (5 bases). This CDR3 spans 15 amino acids. V lost 1 base and J lost 0, with 9 bases in between. The CDR3 loop reads CASSLGQLMNTEAFF. In DNA form, the CDR3 reads TGTGCCAGCAGTTTAGGACAGCTGATGAACACTGAAGCTTTCTTT.

The chain uses TRBV3-1 and TRBJ1-2; no clear D. CDR1 LGHDT and CDR2 YNNKEL come from the germline V gene (reference sequence). V lost 3 bases, J lost 7 bases, and 15 bases lay in between. The CDR3 is 14 residues long. Here the CDR3 DNA reads TGTGCCAGCAGCCAGGCCCTTAAGTTCGGTGGCTACACCTTC. Translated, it gives CASSQALKFGGYTF.

The chain is built from TRBV6-5 and TRBJ1-2; D unresolved. The CDR3 sequence is 13 residues long. V shed 5 bases and J shed 6 bases, with 13 bases lying between them. The V gene's germline CDR1 is MNHEY and CDR2 SVGAGI. The CDR3 region has the DNA TGTGCCAGCAGTCTCCGGGCCGGGGATGGCTACACCTTC. Translating it yields CASSLRAGDGYTF.

The CDR3 coding sequence is TGTGCCAGCAGTCCAACCCGGGACAGGGGTTCGTATGGCTACACCTTC. Translated, it gives CASSPTRDRGSYGYTF. The chain joins TRBV12-3 or TRBV12-4 to TRBJ1-2; 10 bases line up with TRBD1. V was pared by 5 bases and J by 5 bases, with 11 bases of the junction left unmatched. The CDR3 extends over 16 amino acids.

This CDR3 is CATSDLYTDTQYF. The CDR3 bases are TGTGCCACCAGTGATTTATACACAGATACGCAGTATTTT. The J gene is TRBJ2-3, the V gene TRBV24-1; D remains unclear. V was trimmed by 1 base and J by 2 bases, leaving 3 bases between them. Looked up from germline, CDR1 is KGHDR and CDR2 is SFDVKD. This CDR3 comprises 13 residues.

The DNA of the CDR3 is TGTGCCAGCAGTGAAGTCTGGGGGAACACTGAAGCTTTCTTT. Its protein product is CASSEVWGNTEAFF. The chain joins TRBV6-1 to TRBJ1-1, with no clear D. The V end was cut by 1 base, the J end by 1 base, with 7 bases between. The CDR3 is 14 amino acids. The germline V gene encodes CDR1 MNHNS and CDR2 SASEGT.

V and J are TRBV30 and TRBJ2-2; 13 nucleotides match TRBD2. Germline values: CDR1 GTSNPN, CDR2 SVGIG (reference sequence). This CDR3 region has 18 residues. Losses at the gene ends were 1 base for V and 0 bases for J; bases not matched to a gene: 5. CDR3 DNA sequence: TGTGCCTGGAGTGCACGACTAGCGGGGGGAACGAACACCGGGGAGCTGTTTTTT. Its protein is CAWSARLAGGTNTGELFF.

The chain carries TRBV29-1 and TRBJ2-5; D gene ambiguous. The CDR3 is made up of 13 amino acids. V was shortened by 4 bases and J by 2 bases, with 11 bases between the two germline ends. CDR1 and CDR2 from the germline V gene are SQVTM and ANQGSEA. The CDR3 bases are TGCAGCGTTGGGGCAGCGCAACAAGAGACCCAGTACTTC. It specifies CSVGAAQQETQYF. The variable domain in full, completed from reference TRBV29-1 and TRBJ2-5, reads SAVISQKPSRDICQRGTSLTIQCQVDSQVTMMFWYRQQPGQSLTLIATANQGSEATYESGFVIDKFPISRPNLTFSTLTVSNMSPEDSSIYLCSVGAAQQETQYFGPGTRLLVL.